A selection of T cell receptor beta chains follows, all from one sample in a study of sequential checkpoint blockade in melanoma. Clones were read by immunoSEQ multiplex PCR, and TCRdb kept only the in-frame ones, dropping some. The table lists about 17,000 clones, roughly 71% of them singletons. The sequences come from CD8+ T cells sorted from blood (inferred from file names), collected from a patient given nivolumab and ipilimumab in sequence. The receptors shown here come from a human donor with melanoma. Both conserved end residues are part of each CDR3. The order of the fields is V gene, J gene, clone size, D gene, CDR3 DNA, CDR3 protein. The D gene is left open where the match is weak. The listing skips clone size in some rows; elsewhere it reads once, few, many or a size class.

>TRBV10-3|TRBJ1-1|once|TRBD1
TGTGCCATCAGTGAGCTGGGGACAGGGGGCTCCATGAACACTGAAGCTTTCTTT
CAISELGTGGSMNTEAFF
>TRBV6-5|TRBJ2-5|NA|NA
TGTGCCAGCAGTTACGGCGGCATAGAGACCCAGTACTTC
CASSYGGIETQYF
>TRBV27|TRBJ2-7|NA|TRBD1
TGTGCCAGCAGTCCAGGGACAGGGTACTACGAGCAGTACTTC
CASSPGTGYYEQYF
>TRBV6-1|TRBJ1-5|medium-sized|TRBD1
TGTGCCAGCAGTGAATGGGACAGGGAAAATCAGCCCCAGCATTTT
CASSEWDRENQPQHF
>TRBV7-8|TRBJ2-1|once|TRBD1
TGTGCCAGCAGCTTAGCGCAGGGACAGGGGGTCAATGAGCAGTTCTTC
CASSLAQGQGVNEQFF
>TRBV2|TRBJ2-3|once|NA
TGTGCCAGCAGTTTACTAACAGGGCAAGATACGCAGTATTTT
CASSLLTGQDTQYF
>TRBV10-2|TRBJ1-1|NA|NA
TGCGCCAGCAAAACGGGGTTCTCGAACACTGAAGCTTTCTTT
CASKTGFSNTEAFF
>TRBV6-1|TRBJ2-7|NA|TRBD2
TGTGCCAGCAGTGAAGATCGGGGGGAATCCTACGAGCAGTACTTC
CASSEDRGESYEQYF
>TRBV5-1|TRBJ1-5|NA|NA
TGCGCCAGCAGCATCCGGGTAGTGCAGCCCCAGCATTTT
CASSIRVVQPQHF
>TRBV6-1|TRBJ2-2|once|NA
TGTGCCAGCAGTGAAGCGGGGGGGCCCGGGGAGCTGTTTTTT
CASSEAGGPGELFF
>TRBV7-2|TRBJ2-2|NA|TRBD1
TGTGCCAGCCAGGACAGGGCTTTCACCGGGGAGCTGTTTTTT
CASQDRAFTGELFF
>TRBV6-6|TRBJ1-5|NA|TRBD1
TGTGCCAGCAGTGTCGACAGGGTCGGGGGACCCCAGCATTTT
CASSVDRVGGPQHF
>TRBV7-9|TRBJ1-2|once|TRBD1
TGTGCCAGCAGCTGGGACAGGGCCAACTATGGCTACACCTTC
CASSWDRANYGYTF
>TRBV4-1|TRBJ2-5|NA|NA
TGCGCCAGCAGCCAAACCGGGATTAAAGTTACCCAAGAGACCCAGTACTTC
CASSQTGIKVTQETQYF
>TRBV27|TRBJ2-3|few|NA
TGTGCCAGCAGTTTCAGTGCGGCAGATACGCAGTATTTT
CASSFSAADTQYF
>TRBV7-9|TRBJ1-1|once|NA
TGTGCCAGCAGCTTCGGAGCAACCATGAACACTGAAGCTTTCTTT
CASSFGATMNTEAFF
>TRBV14|TRBJ2-5|NA|TRBD2
TGTGCCAGCGGTCCGGGACTAGCGGGGCCGTCTGGGACCCAGTACTTC
CASGPGLAGPSGTQYF
>TRBV9|TRBJ1-1|NA|TRBD1
TGTGCCAGCAGCGTGGGGGACAGGGACACTGAAGCTTTCTTT
CASSVGDRDTEAFF
>TRBV9|TRBJ1-2|NA|TRBD1
TGTGCCAGCAGCGTAGTGACAGGGAACGGCTACACCTTC
CASSVVTGNGYTF
>TRBV6-5|TRBJ1-1|NA|NA
TGTGCCAGCAGTTACTCGGGGCTTGTATTGAACACTGAAGCTTTCTTT
CASSYSGLVLNTEAFF
>TRBV7-2|TRBJ2-3|NA|NA
TGTGCCAGCAGCTTACGAGAAGATACGCAGTATTTT
CASSLREDTQYF
>TRBV28|TRBJ1-2|NA|NA
TGTGCCAGCAGTCAGGGGTATGGATGGGGCTACACCTTC
CASSQGYGWGYTF
>TRBV7-2|TRBJ2-3|NA|NA
TGTGCCAGCAGCTTAGGGGCTATGGCCGGCACAGATACGCAGTATTTT
CASSLGAMAGTDTQYF
>TRBV4-1|TRBJ2-3|NA|TRBD2
TGCGCCAGCAGCCAAGAGGGACTAGCGGATCTGTGGGATACGCAGTATTTT
CASSQEGLADLWDTQYF
>TRBV7-9|TRBJ2-3|few|NA
TGTGCCAGCAGCTCCTGGAGCCTCACAGATACGCAGTATTTT
CASSSWSLTDTQYF
>TRBV9|TRBJ2-7|NA|TRBD2
TGTGCCAGCAGCGTAGTTGACGGGGGGTGGGGCGAGCAGTACTTC
CASSVVDGGWGEQYF
>TRBV7-9|TRBJ2-7|NA|TRBD2
TGTGCCAGCAGCCCCAGCGGGGGGGAACAGTACTTC
CASSPSGGEQYF
>TRBV9|TRBJ2-1|NA|TRBD2
TGTGCCAGCAGCGTAGGCGGCGGGGGGAGAAATGAGCAGTTCTTC
CASSVGGGGRNEQFF
>TRBV10-3|TRBJ2-5|NA|TRBD1
TGTGCCATCAGGGAACAGGGGAGAGAGACCCAGTACTTC
CAIREQGRETQYF
>TRBV6-4|TRBJ2-3|medium-sized|TRBD2
TGTGCCAGCAGTGTGACTAGCGGGGGGACAGATACGCAGTATTTT
CASSVTSGGTDTQYF
>TRBV13|TRBJ1-5|NA|NA
TGTGCCAGCAGCTTCGCAGGGATCCGGAATCAGCCCCAGCATTTT
CASSFAGIRNQPQHF
>TRBV28|TRBJ1-5|NA|NA
TGTGCCAGCAGTTTAAATCTTAATCAGCCCCAGCATTTT
CASSLNLNQPQHF
>TRBV29-1|TRBJ1-1|few|TRBD1
TGCAGCGTAACCCAGGGGGCGCGGACTGAAGCTTTCTTT
CSVTQGARTEAFF
>TRBV27|TRBJ2-7|NA|TRBD1
TGTGCCAGCAGTTTTGTCGGGACAGGGTATCACGAGCAGTACTTC
CASSFVGTGYHEQYF
>TRBV7-9|TRBJ1-1|NA|NA
TGTGCCAGCAGCTTTAACCAGGGCACGGACACTGAAGCTTTCTTT
CASSFNQGTDTEAFF
>TRBV7-9|TRBJ1-2|few|NA
TGTGCCAGCAGTCCCCCGGGAGGGATCTATGGCTACACCTTC
CASSPPGGIYGYTF
>TRBV5-4|TRBJ1-3|once|NA
TGTGCCAGCAGCTTTGGCGGAGCTGGAAACACCATATATTTT
CASSFGGAGNTIYF
>TRBV9|TRBJ1-1|NA|NA
TGTGCCAGCAGCCCAGAGGGGGACACGGGGAACACTGAAGCTTTCTTT
CASSPEGDTGNTEAFF
>TRBV5-4|TRBJ2-3|NA|TRBD2
TGTGCCAGCAGCTTGGAGAGCGGGGGGCCCACAGATACGCAGTATTTT
CASSLESGGPTDTQYF
>TRBV7-9|TRBJ2-3|few|NA
TGTGCCAGCAGCTTCCGGGACTCGAGTGATACGCAGTATTTT
CASSFRDSSDTQYF
>TRBV7-8|TRBJ2-4|NA|NA
TGTGCCAGCAGCTTAGGCGGCAACATTCAGTACTTC
CASSLGGNIQYF
>TRBV5-1|TRBJ1-1|few|NA
TGCGCCAGCAGCTTGTACTCGAACACTGAAGCTTTCTTT
CASSLYSNTEAFF
>TRBV4-1|TRBJ2-3|NA|NA
TGCGCCAGCAGCCAAGATCCCCTAGCGACCCGGGCAGATACGCAGTATTTT
CASSQDPLATRADTQYF
>TRBV9|TRBJ2-3|NA|NA
TGTGCCAGCAGCGTAGGGAGGACAGATACGCAGTATTTT
CASSVGRTDTQYF
>TRBV13|TRBJ2-1|NA|TRBD2
TGTGCCAGCAGCCACCCCAGCGGGGGATACAATGAGCAGTTCTTC
CASSHPSGGYNEQFF
>TRBV2|TRBJ1-2|NA|TRBD1
TGTGCCAGCAGTGAAGCGCTCCTGTATATTTCGGGACAGAACTATGGCTACACCTTC
CASSEALLYISGQNYGYTF
>TRBV4-1|TRBJ1-3|NA|NA
TGCGCCAGCAGCCAAGATAGGGGCTTCCCCCTGGACACCATATATTTT
CASSQDRGFPLDTIYF
>TRBV7-8|TRBJ2-5|few|TRBD2
TGTGCCAGCAGGAAAGGACTAGCGCAAGAGACCCAGTACTTC
CASRKGLAQETQYF
>TRBV7-3|TRBJ2-1|NA|TRBD2
TGTGCCAGCAGTCGCAATCCCGGGACTAGCCAGTTCTTC
CASSRNPGTSQFF
>TRBV13|TRBJ2-5|NA|NA
TGTGCCAGCAGCTCCCGAGAGACCCAGTACTTC
CASSSRETQYF
>TRBV6-5|TRBJ2-3|few|NA
TGTGCCAGCAGTTATGAGCCGGGTGCTAGCACAGATACGCAGTATTTT
CASSYEPGASTDTQYF
>TRBV27|TRBJ2-6|NA|NA
TGTGCCAGCAGTCCACTCATGGTTGGGGCCAACGTCCTGACTTTC
CASSPLMVGANVLTF
>TRBV29-1|TRBJ2-1|NA|NA
TGCAGCGTTGCGGGGAATGAGCAGTTCTTC
CSVAGNEQFF
>TRBV2|TRBJ1-2|few|NA
TGTGCCAGCAGGGAGCCCGAGCCCTATGGCTACACCTTC
CASREPEPYGYTF